The rows below give T cell receptor beta chains drawn from one sample of a study of T cells after yellow fever vaccination. TCRdb reprocessed the 5' RACE reads via MiXCR and lists one record per CDR3 protein. The top ten hold around 1.6% of the sample, which has about 10,000 distinct CDR3 sequences, around 4.8% seen once. The source was PBMCs, either bulk or a sorted T-cell subset (CD4+, CD8+, memory, or dextramer-sorted; not recorded which), collected less than 16 days after the first yellow fever vaccination. The receptors originated from a man aged 18 to 35 who received the YFV17D yellow fever vaccine. Both conserved end residues are part of each CDR3. Fields, in order: clone size, D gene, V gene, J gene, CDR3 protein, CDR3 DNA. A D gene is named only where the DNA matches it firmly. Rows give clone size only sometimes, using once, few, many, or a class for an expanded clone.

clone_size: once
d_call: NA
v_call: TRBV3-1
j_call: TRBJ2-2
cdr3_aa: CATCQRVGLPNTGELFF
cdr3_nt: TGTGCCACCTGCCAGAGAGTCGGACTCCCGAACACCGGGGAGCTGTTTTTT

clone_size: many
d_call: TRBD1
v_call: TRBV11-2
j_call: TRBJ2-5
cdr3_aa: CASSSYRGSTQYF
cdr3_nt: TGTGCCAGCAGCTCTTACAGGGGGTCGACCCAGTACTTC

clone_size: many
d_call: TRBD1
v_call: TRBV28
j_call: TRBJ1-5
cdr3_aa: CASSPTGRNQPQHF
cdr3_nt: TGTGCCAGCAGTCCGACAGGGCGCAATCAGCCCCAGCATTTT

clone_size: many
d_call: NA
v_call: TRBV19
j_call: TRBJ2-2
cdr3_aa: CASSIRFEGANTGELFF
cdr3_nt: TGTGCCAGTAGTATTAGGTTTGAGGGGGCGAACACCGGGGAGCTGTTTTTT

clone_size: many
d_call: NA
v_call: TRBV3-1
j_call: TRBJ1-2
cdr3_aa: CASSQRDGYGYTF
cdr3_nt: TGTGCCAGCAGCCAAAGGGATGGCTATGGCTACACCTTC

clone_size: NA
d_call: NA
v_call: TRBV21-1
j_call: TRBJ2-7
cdr3_aa: CASSPRKRERDIYEQYF
cdr3_nt: TGTGCCAGCAGCCCGAGAAAGCGTGAGCGAGACATCTACGAGCAGTACTTC

clone_size: many
d_call: TRBD2
v_call: TRBV28
j_call: TRBJ2-5
cdr3_aa: CASRPTSGDQETQYF
cdr3_nt: TGTGCCAGCAGACCGACTAGCGGGGACCAAGAGACCCAGTACTTC

clone_size: medium-sized
d_call: NA
v_call: TRBV7-2
j_call: TRBJ2-5
cdr3_aa: CASSLRPSRETQYF
cdr3_nt: TGTGCCAGCAGCTTGAGGCCTAGCCGGGAGACCCAGTACTTC

clone_size: many
d_call: NA
v_call: TRBV12-3/TRBV12-4
j_call: TRBJ2-2
cdr3_aa: CASSRGRGTGELFF
cdr3_nt: TGTGCCAGCAGTCGGGGCCGGGGCACCGGGGAGCTGTTTTTT

clone_size: many
d_call: NA
v_call: TRBV5-6
j_call: TRBJ1-2
cdr3_aa: CASSLGDGNGYTF
cdr3_nt: TGTGCCAGCAGCTTGGGAGACGGAAACGGCTACACCTTC

clone_size: medium-sized
d_call: TRBD1
v_call: TRBV4-2
j_call: TRBJ2-5
cdr3_aa: CASNRAGQEQETQYF
cdr3_nt: TGTGCCAGCAACCGAGCAGGACAGGAACAAGAGACCCAGTACTTC

clone_size: medium-sized
d_call: NA
v_call: TRBV27
j_call: TRBJ2-5
cdr3_aa: CASSSTTETQYF
cdr3_nt: TGTGCCAGCAGTTCAACAACGGAGACCCAGTACTTC

clone_size: medium-sized
d_call: NA
v_call: TRBV7-2
j_call: TRBJ1-1
cdr3_aa: CASSRQENTEAFF
cdr3_nt: TGTGCCAGCAGCCGACAGGAGAACACTGAAGCTTTCTTT

clone_size: many
d_call: TRBD2
v_call: TRBV5-1
j_call: TRBJ2-2
cdr3_aa: CASSLGLAVTGELFF
cdr3_nt: TGCGCCAGCAGCTTGGGACTAGCGGTCACCGGGGAGCTGTTTTTT

clone_size: medium-sized
d_call: TRBD2
v_call: TRBV5-6
j_call: TRBJ2-5
cdr3_aa: CASSLDLRGYQETQYF
cdr3_nt: TGTGCCAGCAGCTTGGACTTGCGGGGGTACCAAGAGACCCAGTACTTC

clone_size: NA
d_call: NA
v_call: TRBV11-2
j_call: TRBJ2-3
cdr3_aa: CASSFGEFTDTQYF
cdr3_nt: TGTGCCAGCAGCTTTGGGGAATTCACAGATACGCAGTATTTT

clone_size: many
d_call: TRBD1
v_call: TRBV27
j_call: TRBJ1-4
cdr3_aa: CASSMTRQGEKLFF
cdr3_nt: TGTGCCAGCAGTATGACCCGACAGGGTGAAAAACTGTTTTTT

clone_size: many
d_call: NA
v_call: TRBV6-5
j_call: TRBJ1-4
cdr3_aa: CASSWDFRSSAFNEKLFF
cdr3_nt: TGTGCCAGCAGTTGGGATTTTCGTTCGTCCGCCTTTAATGAAAAACTGTTTTTT

clone_size: medium-sized
d_call: TRBD2
v_call: TRBV7-2
j_call: TRBJ2-1
cdr3_aa: CASKGLAGAQSSYNEQFF
cdr3_nt: TGTGCCAGCAAAGGACTAGCGGGGGCCCAAAGCTCCTACAATGAGCAGTTCTTC

clone_size: many
d_call: NA
v_call: TRBV9
j_call: TRBJ1-3
cdr3_aa: CASSVAPSSGNTIYF
cdr3_nt: TGTGCCAGCAGCGTAGCCCCAAGCTCTGGAAACACCATATATTTT

clone_size: many
d_call: TRBD2
v_call: TRBV7-2
j_call: TRBJ2-7
cdr3_aa: CASSFPWAGGYEQYF
cdr3_nt: TGTGCCAGCAGCTTCCCCTGGGCGGGGGGTTACGAGCAGTACTTC

clone_size: many
d_call: NA
v_call: TRBV4-2
j_call: TRBJ1-1
cdr3_aa: CASSPFKGLEDTEAFF
cdr3_nt: TGTGCCAGCAGCCCATTCAAGGGGTTAGAGGACACTGAAGCTTTCTTT

clone_size: many
d_call: TRBD1
v_call: TRBV4-2
j_call: TRBJ2-5
cdr3_aa: CASSGFRDSTLSQSMVTQYF
cdr3_nt: TGTGCCAGCAGCGGCTTCCGGGACAGTACTCTTTCCCAGAGTATGGTGACCCAGTACTTC

clone_size: medium-sized
d_call: TRBD2
v_call: TRBV20-1
j_call: TRBJ2-1
cdr3_aa: CSAPTAGANNEQFF
cdr3_nt: TGCAGTGCCCCCACAGCGGGGGCGAACAATGAGCAGTTCTTC

clone_size: few
d_call: TRBD2
v_call: TRBV20-1
j_call: TRBJ2-1
cdr3_aa: CSARGGGGAGGSYNEQFF
cdr3_nt: TGCAGTGCCCGCGGTGGCGGGGGGGCGGGGGGCTCCTACAATGAGCAGTTCTTC

clone_size: many
d_call: NA
v_call: TRBV5-1
j_call: TRBJ2-3
cdr3_aa: CASKRAGGDTQYF
cdr3_nt: TGCGCCAGCAAGCGGGCAGGCGGGGATACGCAGTATTTT

clone_size: medium-sized
d_call: NA
v_call: TRBV6-2/TRBV6-3
j_call: TRBJ1-1
cdr3_aa: CASSYSMTEAFF
cdr3_nt: TGTGCCAGCAGTTACTCGATGACTGAAGCTTTCTTT

clone_size: many
d_call: NA
v_call: TRBV18
j_call: TRBJ1-1
cdr3_aa: CASSLNRDDRTEAFF
cdr3_nt: TGTGCCAGCTCACTTAACAGGGACGATCGGACTGAAGCTTTCTTT

clone_size: medium-sized
d_call: NA
v_call: TRBV12-3/TRBV12-4
j_call: TRBJ1-3
cdr3_aa: CASSQSSGNTIYF
cdr3_nt: TGTGCCAGCAGTCAAAGCTCTGGAAACACCATATATTTT